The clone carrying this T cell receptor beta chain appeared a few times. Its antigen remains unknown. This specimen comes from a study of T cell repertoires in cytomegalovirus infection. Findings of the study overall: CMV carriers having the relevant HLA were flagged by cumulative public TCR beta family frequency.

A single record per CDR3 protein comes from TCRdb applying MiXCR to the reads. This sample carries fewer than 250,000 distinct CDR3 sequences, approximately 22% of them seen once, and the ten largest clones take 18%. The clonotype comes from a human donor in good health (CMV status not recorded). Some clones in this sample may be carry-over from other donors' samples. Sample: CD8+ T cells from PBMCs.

DNA of the CDR3: TGTGCCAGCAGCTTGGTTCCGGGGGTCTCCTACGAGCAGTACTTC. As protein: CASSLVPGVSYEQYF. The V and J genes are TRBV7-9 and TRBJ2-7; TRBD2 is a possible D gene (6 bases). CDR1 SEHNR and CDR2 FQNEAQ come from the germline V gene (reference sequence). The CDR3 has 15 amino acids. Trimming took off 3 bases at V and 0 bases at J, with 12 bases between the two ends.